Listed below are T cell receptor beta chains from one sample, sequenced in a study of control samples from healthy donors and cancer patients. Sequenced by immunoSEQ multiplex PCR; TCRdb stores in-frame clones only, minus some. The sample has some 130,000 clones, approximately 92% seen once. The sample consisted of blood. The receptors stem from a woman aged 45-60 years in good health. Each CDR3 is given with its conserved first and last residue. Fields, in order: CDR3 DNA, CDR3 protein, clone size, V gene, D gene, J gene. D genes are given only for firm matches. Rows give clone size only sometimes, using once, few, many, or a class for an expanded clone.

CDR3nt: TGTGCCAGTAGTATCCGGCAGGGAAGAGGAGAGACCCAGTACTTC
CDR3aa: CASSIRQGRGETQYF
abundance: .
v_gene: TRBV19
d_gene: .
j_gene: TRBJ2-5

CDR3nt: TGTGCCTGGAGCGACCCCCCGGGGGGGGTTGAGCAGTTCTTC
CDR3aa: CAWSDPPGGVEQFF
abundance: .
v_gene: TRBV30
d_gene: TRBD2
j_gene: TRBJ2-1

CDR3nt: TGTGCCTGGAGTACAGGGAGCACAGGAAACACCATATATTTT
CDR3aa: CAWSTGSTGNTIYF
abundance: .
v_gene: TRBV30
d_gene: .
j_gene: TRBJ1-3

CDR3nt: TGTGCCAGCAGCCAGGAGATGGACAGGGGGGATGAGCAGTTCTTC
CDR3aa: CASSQEMDRGDEQFF
abundance: .
v_gene: TRBV3-1/TRBV3-2
d_gene: TRBD1
j_gene: TRBJ2-1

CDR3nt: TGCGCCAGCAGCTTGGGGACACAGGGCACTGAAGCTTTCTTT
CDR3aa: CASSLGTQGTEAFF
abundance: .
v_gene: TRBV5-1
d_gene: .
j_gene: TRBJ1-1

CDR3nt: TGTGCCAGTAGTATTAATCCTCGGATCTTCAGAAATAGCAATCAGCCCCAGCATTTT
CDR3aa: CASSINPRIFRNSNQPQHF
abundance: .
v_gene: TRBV19
d_gene: .
j_gene: TRBJ1-5

CDR3nt: TGTGCCAGCAGTGAAGCGCGGGGCCGTCGGAGCAATCAGCCCCAGCATTTT
CDR3aa: CASSEARGRRSNQPQHF
abundance: .
v_gene: TRBV6-1
d_gene: .
j_gene: TRBJ1-5

CDR3nt: TGTGCCAGCAGTTACACGGCAGATTCATACGAGCAGTACTTC
CDR3aa: CASSYTADSYEQYF
abundance: .
v_gene: TRBV6-5
d_gene: .
j_gene: TRBJ2-7

CDR3nt: TGTGCCAGCAGTTACTCGGCCCCATCAGATACGCAGTATTTT
CDR3aa: CASSYSAPSDTQYF
abundance: .
v_gene: TRBV6-2/TRBV6-3
d_gene: .
j_gene: TRBJ2-3

CDR3nt: TGTGCCACCAGCCATCGGGACTACTCAGATACGCAGTATTTT
CDR3aa: CATSHRDYSDTQYF
abundance: few
v_gene: TRBV24-1
d_gene: TRBD2
j_gene: TRBJ2-3

CDR3nt: TGTGCCAGCAGTGACCCTCGGGGAAAAGCAGAGACCCAGTACTTC
CDR3aa: CASSDPRGKAETQYF
abundance: .
v_gene: TRBV25-1
d_gene: .
j_gene: TRBJ2-5

CDR3nt: TGTGCCAGCAATAATCCGGGACTAGCCTCCGGGGAGCTGTTTTTT
CDR3aa: CASNNPGLASGELFF
abundance: .
v_gene: TRBV2
d_gene: TRBD2
j_gene: TRBJ2-2

CDR3nt: TGCAGCGTTGAACTCCAGATTTTGCGGGATACGCAGTATTTT
CDR3aa: CSVELQILRDTQYF
abundance: .
v_gene: TRBV29-1
d_gene: .
j_gene: TRBJ2-3

CDR3nt: TGTGCCACTGGGACTAGCGGGAGTGTTGAGCAGTTCTTC
CDR3aa: CATGTSGSVEQFF
abundance: .
v_gene: TRBV10-3
d_gene: TRBD2
j_gene: TRBJ2-1

CDR3nt: TGTGCCAGCCATCCGGGACTAGTCGCATTGACACCCGGAAGAACGCAGTATTTT
CDR3aa: CASHPGLVALTPGRTQYF
abundance: .
v_gene: TRBV3-1/TRBV3-2
d_gene: TRBD2
j_gene: TRBJ2-3

CDR3nt: TGTGCCAGCAGTGAAGGTAGTGGGCTAGCGGGAGGTAACGAGCAGTTCTTC
CDR3aa: CASSEGSGLAGGNEQFF
abundance: .
v_gene: TRBV6-1
d_gene: TRBD2
j_gene: TRBJ2-1

CDR3nt: TGTGCCAGCAGTGAGTGGACAGCACAAGGAAACACCATATATTTT
CDR3aa: CASSEWTAQGNTIYF
abundance: .
v_gene: TRBV25-1
d_gene: .
j_gene: TRBJ1-3

CDR3nt: TGTGCCAGTAGTATAAGTGGCGGGGCCCTTAATTCACCCCTCCACTTT
CDR3aa: CASSISGGALNSPLHF
abundance: .
v_gene: TRBV19
d_gene: .
j_gene: TRBJ1-6

CDR3nt: TGTGCCAGCAGAAAAGATGGGACAGGGGGCTTCTATGGCTACACCTTC
CDR3aa: CASRKDGTGGFYGYTF
abundance: .
v_gene: TRBV28
d_gene: TRBD1
j_gene: TRBJ1-2

CDR3nt: TGTGCCAGCAGCTTAACTCCTCGGGTCAACTACGAGCAGTACTTC
CDR3aa: CASSLTPRVNYEQYF
abundance: once
v_gene: TRBV7-2
d_gene: .
j_gene: TRBJ2-7

CDR3nt: TGTGCCAGCAGCGCAGTTTTGAACACTGAAGCTTTCTTT
CDR3aa: CASSAVLNTEAFF
abundance: .
v_gene: TRBV6-5
d_gene: .
j_gene: TRBJ1-1

CDR3nt: TGCGCCAGCAGCCGTACGGGACAGGAAATTAACTATGGCTACACCTTC
CDR3aa: CASSRTGQEINYGYTF
abundance: .
v_gene: TRBV5-1
d_gene: TRBD1
j_gene: TRBJ1-2

CDR3nt: TGTGCCAGCAAGACATCGACCTACTACAATGAGCAGTTCTTC
CDR3aa: CASKTSTYYNEQFF
abundance: once
v_gene: TRBV6-5
d_gene: .
j_gene: TRBJ2-1

CDR3nt: TGTGCCAGCACCCTGCTACTAGCGGGGACAGGTGAGCAGTTCTTC
CDR3aa: CASTLLLAGTGEQFF
abundance: .
v_gene: TRBV5-5
d_gene: TRBD2
j_gene: TRBJ2-1

CDR3nt: TGCAGCGTTGGGGGGAGCCCGGGACAGGGGGAATCCGAGCAGTACTTC
CDR3aa: CSVGGSPGQGESEQYF
abundance: .
v_gene: TRBV29-1
d_gene: TRBD1
j_gene: TRBJ2-7

CDR3nt: TGTGCCAGCAGTGAACGTCAACCTAACACTGAAGCTTTCTTT
CDR3aa: CASSERQPNTEAFF
abundance: .
v_gene: TRBV6-1
d_gene: .
j_gene: TRBJ1-1

CDR3nt: TGTGCCAGCAGTTTGTGGGGAATACGGAACACCATATATTTT
CDR3aa: CASSLWGIRNTIYF
abundance: few
v_gene: TRBV28
d_gene: .
j_gene: TRBJ1-3

CDR3nt: TGTGCCAGCTCACCACCGGGGGCGCGGGACACCGGGGAGCTGTTTTTT
CDR3aa: CASSPPGARDTGELFF
abundance: .
v_gene: TRBV18
d_gene: .
j_gene: TRBJ2-2

CDR3nt: TGCGCCAGCAGCTACAACAGAGACACTGAAGCTTTCTTT
CDR3aa: CASSYNRDTEAFF
abundance: .
v_gene: TRBV5-1
d_gene: .
j_gene: TRBJ1-1